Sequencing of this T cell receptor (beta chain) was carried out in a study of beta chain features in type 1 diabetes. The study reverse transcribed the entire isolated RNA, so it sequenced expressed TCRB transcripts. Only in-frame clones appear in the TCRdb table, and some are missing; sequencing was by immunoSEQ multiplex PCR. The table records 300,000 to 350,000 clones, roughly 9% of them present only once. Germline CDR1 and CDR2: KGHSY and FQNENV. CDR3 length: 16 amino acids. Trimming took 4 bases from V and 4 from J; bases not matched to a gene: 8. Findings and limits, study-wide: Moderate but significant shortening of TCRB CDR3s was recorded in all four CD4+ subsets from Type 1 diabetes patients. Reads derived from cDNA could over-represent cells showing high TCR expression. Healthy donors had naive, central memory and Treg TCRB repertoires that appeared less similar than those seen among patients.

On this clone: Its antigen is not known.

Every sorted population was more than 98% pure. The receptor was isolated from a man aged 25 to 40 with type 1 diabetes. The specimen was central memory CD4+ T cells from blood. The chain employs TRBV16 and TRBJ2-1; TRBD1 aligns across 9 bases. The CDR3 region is CASSPYQGQGYNEQFF. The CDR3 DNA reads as TGTGCCAGCAGCCCGTACCAGGGACAGGGTTACAATGAGCAGTTCTTC.